These T cell receptor beta chains were read from a single sample in a study of T cell repertoires in cytomegalovirus infection. The antigens of these receptors remain unknown. TCRdb reanalysed the reads using MiXCR and keeps one entry per CDR3 protein. Here the sample spans some 480,000 distinct CDR3 sequences, 33% being singletons. The material sequenced was cultured PBMCs, taken from culture after CMV antigen stimulation. These receptors were obtained from a human donor in good health (CMV status not recorded). Some clones in this sample may be carry-over from other donors' samples. Both conserved end residues are part of each CDR3. A D gene is named only where the DNA matches it firmly. The listing skips clone size in some rows; elsewhere it reads once, few, many or a size class.

CDR3nt	CDR3aa	abundance	v_gene	j_gene	d_gene
TGTGCCAGCAGAGTAGGAAGCGCGAACACCGGGGAGCTGTTTTTT	CASRVGSANTGELFF	-	TRBV27	TRBJ2-2	-
TGTGCCAGCAGCTTTCGACGGGACAGATCAGATACGCAGTATTTT	CASSFRRDRSDTQYF	-	TRBV7-9	TRBJ2-3	TRBD1
TGTGCCAGCAGCTTAGAGAGGGGCCGTGGGCCTGAAGCTTTCTTT	CASSLERGRGPEAFF	many	TRBV7-9	TRBJ1-1	-
TGTGCCAGCAGCAGCCAGGGAGGCGGCGAGCAGTACTTC	CASSSQGGGEQYF	many	TRBV7-8	TRBJ2-7	-
TGTGCCAGCAGTCTTCGCCAGGGACTAGGGGGACTCTACAATGAGCAGTTCTTC	CASSLRQGLGGLYNEQFF	few	TRBV12-3/TRBV12-4	TRBJ2-1	TRBD2
TGTGCTAGCAGCGGGGGGGCAGGGAGGTCTAATGAGCAGTTCTTC	CASSGGAGRSNEQFF	few	TRBV7-6	TRBJ2-1	TRBD2
TGCGCCAGCAGCTTTAACAGGGCCAACACTGAAGCTTTCTTT	CASSFNRANTEAFF	-	TRBV5-1	TRBJ1-1	-
TGTGCCAGCACCGTTAGAATTGCAAGATTAGAAAAACTGTTTTTT	CASTVRIARLEKLFF	few	TRBV7-2	TRBJ1-4	-
TGCAGTGGCACTTGGGCGGATACGCAGTATTTT	CSGTWADTQYF	-	TRBV20-1	TRBJ2-3	-
TGTGCTAGTGGTTCGGGACTAGCGGGAGGCCACGGGGAGCAGTTCTTC	CASGSGLAGGHGEQFF	-	TRBV12-5	TRBJ2-1	TRBD2
TGTGCCAGCAGCTTAGGCGGAGGGCGCGAGCAGTACTTC	CASSLGGGREQYF	-	TRBV7-2	TRBJ2-7	-